This passage covers 4 T cell receptor beta chains from one sample sequenced in a study of Ad26.COV2.S vaccination and SARS-CoV-2 variants. Treatment noted: 15 to 20 received Ad26.COV2.S at low or high dose, single or two shots; a few received placebo; per-sample allocation not given. Sample collection was performed on day 63 after the first vaccine or placebo injection. The method was immunoSEQ multiplex PCR; TCRdb's version includes in-frame clones alone and lacks a portion of them. This table has roughly 500,000 clones, around 85% appearing once. Source: peripheral blood, taken in a trial of Ad26.COV2.S vaccine versus placebo. The source of these receptors is a person aged 18-65 years who received the Ad26.COV2.S COVID-19 vaccine or a placebo.

The J gene is TRBJ2-3, the V gene TRBV7-8; possible D gene TRBD2, 5 bases. Trimming left V 1 base short and J 0 bases short, with 14 bases between. The length of the CDR3 is 17 residues. From germline, CDR1 is SGHVS and CDR2 FQNEAQ. DNA for the CDR3: TGTGCCAGCAGCTTAGTATTGGGCGGGCCTAGCACAGATACGCAGTATTTT. Translation gives CASSLVLGGPSTDTQYF.

This clone was picked up one time. The chain carries TRBV7-6 and TRBJ1-3, with D tentatively TRBD1 (5 bases). Germline lookup yields CDR1 SGHVS and CDR2 FNYEAQ. Trimming shortened V by 5 bases and J by 1 base, and 12 bases separated the two germline ends. The CDR3 consists of 15 residues. The CDR3 sequence: CASSMRQISGNTIYF. The CDR3 DNA sequence: TGTGCCAGCAGCATGCGACAGATTTCTGGAAACACCATATATTTT.

The V and J genes are TRBV4-3 and TRBJ2-1, with TRBD2 identical over 7 bases. CDR3 length: 16 amino acids. The trim removed 0 bases at V and 4 bases at J, leaving 6 bases unmatched. Germline V gives CDR1 LGHNA, CDR2 YSLEER. The CDR3 here is CASSQERTGGYNEQFF. The CDR3, as DNA: TGCGCCAGCAGCCAAGAAAGAACGGGAGGTTACAATGAGCAGTTCTTC.

This chain uses TRBV5-1 with TRBJ1-2, with 9 bases lining up with TRBD1. The junction had 5 bases not matched to a gene; V was cut back by 3 bases and J by 2 bases. The CDR3 is made up of 15 amino acids. CDR1 is SGHRS and CDR2 is YFSETQ in the germline V gene. The CDR3 is CASSWGQGSNYGYTF. DNA of the CDR3: TGCGCCAGCAGCTGGGGACAGGGCTCGAACTATGGCTACACCTTC.